The 2 T cell receptor beta chains listed next were all sequenced from one sample in a study of blood T cells in healthy people across ages. Then a second PCR, running roughly 7 to 11 cycles, was carried out with a sample-barcoded 5' primer and a J-beta primer mix. One entry per CDR3 protein results from TCRdb running MiXCR on the 5' RACE reads. Of fewer than 2,000,000 distinct CDR3 sequences in the sample, 35% to 50% are singletons; the top ten hold 23%. Sequenced input: blood. These receptors all come from a human donor in good health.

This clonotype has more than one count but fewer than ten. The rearrangement joins TRBV20-1 to TRBJ2-1; possibly TRBD2 for D (5 bases). The CDR3 runs to 12 residues. The V gene lost 6 bases and the J gene lost 6 bases, with 12 bases spanning the gap. Germline CDR1 is DFQATT and CDR2 is SNEGSKA (reference sequence). CDR3 sequence: CSALRDSNEQFF. As DNA, the CDR3 is TGCAGTGCCCTTCGGGATAGCAATGAGCAGTTCTTC.

This clonotype was recorded a few times. The gene calls are TRBV2 and TRBJ2-5, with unresolved D. Germline CDR1 SNHLY, CDR2 FYNNEI. CDR3 length: 17 amino acids. V lost 0 bases and J 1 base, leaving 15 bases between the germline ends. CDR3 in amino acids: CASSEAAAMTFQETQYF. The CDR3 DNA reads as TGTGCCAGCAGTGAAGCGGCCGCCATGACTTTCCAAGAGACCCAGTACTTC.